Included here is one T cell receptor (beta chain) sequence, with context. Its specificity is unknown. Every single donor gave one heparinised blood draw, and these averaged roughly 0.11 L. The whole isolated RNA underwent reverse transcription, so sequencing captured expressed TCRB transcripts. Libraries were prepared by immunoSEQ multiplex PCR; TCRdb keeps only in-frame clonotypes and omits some of them. The profile shows under 70,000 clones, about three fifths of them singletons. The sample belongs to a study of beta chain features in type 1 diabetes. Study observations and caveats: Type 1 diabetes patients showed a moderate but significant shortening of TCRB CDR3s in all four CD4+ subsets.

The sample consisted of stem cell memory CD4+ T cells from blood. This TCR was recovered from a woman in her thirties with type 1 diabetes.

Written as DNA, the CDR3 is TGTGCCAGCAGCTCGGACAGGGATGGAAATGGCTACACCTTC. Translated, it gives CASSSDRDGNGYTF. The chain couples TRBV7-9 to TRBJ1-2, with 8 bases that match TRBD1. CDR1 SEHNR and CDR2 FQNEAQ come from the germline V gene (reference sequence). V was pared by 4 bases and J by 6 bases, with 7 bases of the junction left unmatched. CDR3 size: 14 residues.